The 3 T cell receptor beta chains reported below all come from one sample, sequenced in a study of long-term antiretroviral therapy in people with HIV. It was version v3.0 of the immunoSEQ assay that was run at survey level. The data were produced by immunoSEQ multiplex PCR, yet TCRdb's version contains in-frame clones alone and is incomplete. This sample carries fewer than 20,000 clones, roughly 94% of them seen once, and the ten largest clones take around 4.3%. The specimen comprised unsorted PBMCs, sampled 6.4 years after starting antiretroviral therapy. All receptors come from a woman between 45 and 60 years old with HIV.

The rearrangement joins TRBV6-1 to TRBJ2-6; TRBD1 aligns across 7 bases. Germline CDR1 MNHNS, CDR2 SASEGT. The CDR3 contains 13 residues. The ends lost 6 bases at V and 7 bases at J; junction bases unmatched: 3. CDR3 protein: CASRRQGANVLTF. The DNA of the CDR3 is TGTGCCAGCAGGAGACAGGGAGCCAACGTCCTGACTTTC.

V is TRBV13 and J is TRBJ2-7; 7 nucleotides match TRBD2. CDR1 is PRHDT and CDR2 is FYEKMQ in the germline V gene (reference sequence). The CDR3 contains 14 residues. V lost 1 base, J lost 2 bases, and 2 bases stayed unmatched. The CDR3 loop reads CASSLVGGTYEQYF. CDR3 in DNA: TGTGCCAGCAGCTTAGTCGGGGGGACCTACGAGCAGTACTTC. Looking up the rest from reference TRBV13 and TRBJ2-7 gives the full variable domain: AAGVIQSPRHLIKEKRETATLKCYPIPRHDTVYWYQQGPGQDPQFLISFYEKMQSDKGSIPDRFSAQQFSDYHSELNMSSLELGDSALYFCASSLVGGTYEQYFGPGTRLTVT.

The V call is TRBV11-2, the J call TRBJ2-7; 11 bases fit TRBD2. Germline values: CDR1 SGHAT, CDR2 FQNNGV. The CDR3 extends over 14 amino acids. V lost 5 bases to trimming and J lost 3 bases; unmatched junction nucleotides: 3. As DNA, the CDR3 is TGTGCCAGCAGCGCGGGGACTAGCGGCTACGAGCAGTACTTC. Its translation is CASSAGTSGYEQYF.